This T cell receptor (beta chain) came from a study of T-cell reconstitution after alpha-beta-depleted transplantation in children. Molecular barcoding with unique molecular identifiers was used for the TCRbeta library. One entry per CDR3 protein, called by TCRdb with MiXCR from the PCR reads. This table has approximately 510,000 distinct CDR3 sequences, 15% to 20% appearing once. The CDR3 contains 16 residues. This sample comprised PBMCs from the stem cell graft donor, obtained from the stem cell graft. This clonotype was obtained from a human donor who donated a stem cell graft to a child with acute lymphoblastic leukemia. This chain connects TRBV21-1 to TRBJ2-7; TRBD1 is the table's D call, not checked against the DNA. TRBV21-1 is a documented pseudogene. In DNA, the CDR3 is TGTGCCAGCAGCAGTCAACAGGGGGTCAGCTCCTACGAGCAGTACTTC. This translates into CASSSQQGVSSYEQYF.